This record looks at one T cell receptor beta chain sequence and its context. No antigen is known for it. Libraries were prepared by immunoSEQ multiplex PCR; TCRdb keeps only in-frame clonotypes and omits some of them. The table lists under 55,000 clones, about four fifths of them singletons. Trimming shortened V by 1 base and J by 3 bases, and 8 bases separated the two germline ends. Per germline, CDR1 SGHDT and CDR2 YYEEEE. The CDR3 contains 14 residues. ViraFEST used viral peptide pools to expand antigen-specific CD4+ T cells before sequencing. Around day 10 of culture, CD4+ T cells were separated out. In the vaccine recipients, nucleocapsid antibodies were negative and there was no prior SARS-CoV-2 infection. Approximately 2.2 million PBMC per well received about 10 IU/ml IL-2 and roughly 10 ug/ml peptides in culture. It was on days 3 and 7 that half the medium was replaced with IL-2 medium. This record belongs to a study of vaccination effects on CD4 cells after COVID-19. About the study: Two doses of BNT162b2 or mRNA-1273 vaccine were administered to participants. Study-level points and caveats: In the study, convalescent patients were few, and early post-infection timepoints were absent.

The sequenced sample was CD4+ T cells from PBMCs cultured with HCoV-OC43 spike peptides, obtained before COVID-19 vaccination. The subset here: HCoV-OC43 spike overlapping peptide pool stimulation. The TCR comes from a human donor who received a COVID-19 vaccine. V and J are TRBV5-6 and TRBJ1-5; unclear D gene. The CDR3 protein is CASSLFGTNQPQHF. For the CDR3, the DNA is TGTGCCAGCAGCTTGTTTGGTACCAATCAGCCCCAGCATTTT. The whole variable domain, remainder taken from reference TRBV5-6 and TRBJ1-5, is DAGVTQSPTHLIKTRGQQVTLRCSPKSGHDTVSWYQQALGQGPQFIFQYYEEEERQRGNFPDRFSGHQFPNYSSELNVNALLLGDSALYLCASSLFGTNQPQHFGDGTRLSIL.